What follows is one TCR beta chain and its context. Original processing notes: Quantification of nucleated cells was approximated via reference gene primer amplification. Assay used: immunoSEQ multiplex PCR; TCRdb lists only in-frame clones, some missing. The V and J calls and clone size are taken from that table; D and trimming were inferred from the DNA. Seen here are around 230,000 clones, roughly nine tenths observed once, and the top ten hold roughly 0.69%. The sample comes from a study of blood T cell repertoires in COVID-19. The wider study: Spain, Italy and the United States supplied samples that represented acute and convalescent COVID-19. Sources were T cells, B-cell-depleted T cells, or PBMCs; the material itself was cDNA or gDNA.

The clonotype was recovered from a middle-aged man with acute or convalescent COVID-19. The specimen sequenced was peripheral blood.

CDR3 bases: TGTGCCAGCAGCTTAGGACTAGCGGGGGGGCGTAGGTACGAGCAGTACTTC. It translates to CASSLGLAGGRRYEQYF. The V gene is TRBV11-2, the J gene TRBJ2-7; 14 bases are shared with TRBD2. This CDR3 has 17 residues. Germline V gene sequence: CDR1 SGHAT, CDR2 FQNNGV. Trimming took 1 base from V and 4 from J; bases not matched to a gene: 6.